The clone carrying this TCR beta chain has a count of ten or more. The target antigen is unknown. CDR3 and TCR beta VDJ profiling relied on genomic DNA as the template. TCRdb re-called the reads through MiXCR, storing one row per CDR3 protein. In the table there are roughly 250,000 distinct CDR3 sequences, 45% to 50% of which are singletons. These data belong to a study of CD8+CD57+ T cells in acquired aplastic anemia. The overall study: DNA from sorted CD4+ and CD8+ cells averaged about 3.2 ug. Findings of the study overall: Sharing between patients and controls was observed for roughly 30 CD8+ CDR3 sequences. Patients and controls were not found to differ significantly in CD8+ Simpson's diversity.

CD8+CD57+ cell expansion, shown by flow cytometry, had occurred in the patients selected for sequencing. Germline V gene lookup returns CDR1 MRHNA and CDR2 SNTAGT. This CDR3 comprises 13 residues. Trimming took 5 bases from V and 1 from J, leaving 5 bases between them. The rearrangement joins TRBV6-4 to TRBJ2-2; perhaps TRBD2 as D (5 bases). The clonotype comes from a human donor with aplastic anemia. Sample: sorted CD4+, CD8+, or CD8+CD57+ T cells (not recorded which) from PBMCs. The CDR3: CASSSGNTGELFF. The DNA for the CDR3 is TGTGCCAGCAGTAGCGGGAACACCGGGGAGCTGTTTTTT.